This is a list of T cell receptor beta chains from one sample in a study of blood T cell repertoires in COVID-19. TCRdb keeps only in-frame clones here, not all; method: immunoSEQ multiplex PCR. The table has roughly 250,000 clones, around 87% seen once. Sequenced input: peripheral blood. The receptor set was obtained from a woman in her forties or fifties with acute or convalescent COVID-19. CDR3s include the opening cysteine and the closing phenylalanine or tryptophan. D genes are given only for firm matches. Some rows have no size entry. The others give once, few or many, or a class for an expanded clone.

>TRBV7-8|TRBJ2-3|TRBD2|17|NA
CASSLKIAGVVTDTQYF
TGTGCCAGCAGCTTAAAGATAGCGGGAGTGGTCACAGATACGCAGTATTTT
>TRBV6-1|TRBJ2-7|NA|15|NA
CASSEQASARYEQYF
TGTGCCAGCAGTGAACAGGCTAGCGCTCGCTACGAGCAGTACTTC
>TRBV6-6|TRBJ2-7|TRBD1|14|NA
CASSQGQGGLEQYF
TGTGCCAGCAGCCAGGGACAGGGGGGCCTGGAGCAGTACTTC
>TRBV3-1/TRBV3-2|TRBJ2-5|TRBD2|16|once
CASSPGPAGVLETQYF
TGTGCCAGCAGCCCTGGCCCAGCGGGAGTATTAGAGACCCAGTACTTC
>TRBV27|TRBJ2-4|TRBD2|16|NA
CASSLSRLAGVASQYF
TGTGCCAGCAGTTTATCGCGACTAGCGGGAGTCGCTTCCCAGTACTTC
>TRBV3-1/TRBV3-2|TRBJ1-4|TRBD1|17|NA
CASSPYRGVPTNEKLFF
TGTGCCAGCAGTCCCTACAGGGGGGTCCCAACTAATGAAAAACTGTTTTTT
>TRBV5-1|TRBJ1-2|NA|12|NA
CASSPANYGYTF
TGCGCCAGCAGCCCCGCTAACTATGGCTACACCTTC
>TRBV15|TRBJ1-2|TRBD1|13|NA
CATSSRTGDGYTF
TGTGCCACCAGCAGTAGGACAGGAGATGGCTACACCTTC
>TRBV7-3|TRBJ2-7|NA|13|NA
CASSSPGIGEQYF
TGTGCCAGCAGCTCCCCAGGGATAGGCGAGCAGTACTTC
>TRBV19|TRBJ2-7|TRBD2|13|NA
CASKGGSIYEQYF
TGTGCCAGTAAGGGCGGGAGTATATACGAGCAGTACTTC
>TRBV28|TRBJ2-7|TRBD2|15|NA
CASSGVTSGRFEQYF
TGTGCCAGCAGTGGGGTGACTAGCGGGAGGTTCGAGCAGTACTTC
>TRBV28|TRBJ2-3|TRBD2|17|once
CASSSFSSGRPADTQYF
TGTGCCAGCAGTTCCTTTTCTAGCGGGAGGCCGGCAGATACGCAGTATTTT
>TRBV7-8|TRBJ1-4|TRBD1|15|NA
CASSLGQGLNEKLFF
TGTGCCAGCAGCTTAGGACAGGGGTTGAATGAAAAACTGTTTTTT
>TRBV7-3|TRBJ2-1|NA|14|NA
CASSFYGNYNEQFF
TGTGCCAGCAGCTTCTACGGTAACTACAATGAGCAGTTCTTC
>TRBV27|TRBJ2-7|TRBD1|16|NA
CASSVSTGAPSYEQYF
TGTGCCAGCAGTGTAAGTACAGGGGCGCCATCCTACGAGCAGTACTTC
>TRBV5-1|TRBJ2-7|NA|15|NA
CASSFAPSDSYEQYF
TGCGCCAGCAGCTTCGCCCCTAGCGACTCCTACGAGCAGTACTTC
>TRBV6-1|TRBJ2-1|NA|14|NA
CASSDQGSYNEQFF
TGTGCCAGCAGTGATCAGGGCTCCTACAATGAGCAGTTCTTC
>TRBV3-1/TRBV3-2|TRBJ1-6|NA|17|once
CASSQDRQAFDNSPLHF
TGTGCCAGCAGCCAAGACCGACAGGCTTTCGATAATTCACCCCTCCACTTT
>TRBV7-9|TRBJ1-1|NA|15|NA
CASSLRETGNTEAFF
TGTGCCAGCAGCTTAAGGGAGACGGGGAACACTGAAGCTTTCTTT
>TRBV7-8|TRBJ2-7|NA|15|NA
CASSQGVMSGVEQYF
TGTGCCAGCAGCCAAGGCGTAATGTCGGGGGTCGAGCAGTACTTC
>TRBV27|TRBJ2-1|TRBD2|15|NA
CASTVSGRGYNEQFF
TGTGCCAGCACCGTTAGCGGGAGAGGCTACAATGAGCAGTTCTTC
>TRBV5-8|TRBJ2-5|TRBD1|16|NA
CASSSLWDRGWETQYF
TGTGCCAGCAGCTCCCTTTGGGACAGGGGTTGGGAGACCCAGTACTTC
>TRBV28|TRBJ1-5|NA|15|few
CASSLFITGNLPQHF
TGTGCCAGCAGTTTATTTATTACGGGGAATCTACCCCAGCATTTT
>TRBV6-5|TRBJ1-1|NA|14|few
CASSIRGGNTEAFF
TGTGCCAGCAGTATAAGGGGTGGAAACACTGAAGCTTTCTTT
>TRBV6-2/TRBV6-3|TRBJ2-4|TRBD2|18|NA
CASSIGLAGGLAKNIQYF
TGTGCCAGCAGTATTGGACTAGCGGGAGGCTTAGCCAAAAACATTCAGTACTTC
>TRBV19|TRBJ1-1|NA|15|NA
CASMLRQYQNTEAFF
TGTGCCAGTATGTTACGCCAGTACCAGAACACTGAAGCTTTCTTT
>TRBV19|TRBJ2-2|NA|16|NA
CASSILGGAVPGELFF
TGTGCCAGTAGTATTTTAGGGGGAGCAGTACCCGGGGAGCTGTTTTTT
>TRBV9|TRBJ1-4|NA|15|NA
CASSASTAPDEKLFF
TGTGCCAGCAGCGCTTCGACAGCCCCAGATGAAAAACTGTTTTTT
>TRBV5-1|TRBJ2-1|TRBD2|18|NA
CASSHGGLAGGRDNEQFF
TGCGCCAGCAGCCACGGTGGTTTAGCGGGAGGGCGGGACAATGAGCAGTTCTTC
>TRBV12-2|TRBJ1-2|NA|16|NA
CASRLARGTRVDGYTF
TGTGCAAGTCGCTTAGCGCGGGGGACAAGGGTGGATGGCTACACCTTC
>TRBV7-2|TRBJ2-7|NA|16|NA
CASSLVVTGGGYEQYF
TGTGCCAGCAGCTTAGTGGTAACCGGGGGAGGCTACGAGCAGTACTTC
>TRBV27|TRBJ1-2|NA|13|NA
CASSFGGPFGYTF
TGTGCCAGCAGTTTCGGGGGACCGTTTGGCTACACCTTC
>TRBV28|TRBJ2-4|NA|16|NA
CASSPTDWLAKNIQYF
TGTGCCAGCAGCCCGACGGACTGGCTAGCCAAAAACATTCAGTACTTC
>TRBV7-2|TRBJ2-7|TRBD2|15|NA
CASSRTSGRPYEQYF
TGTGCCAGCAGCCGGACTAGCGGGAGGCCCTACGAGCAGTACTTC
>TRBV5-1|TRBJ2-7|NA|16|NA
CASSLGVMRGGHEQYF
TGCGCCAGCAGCTTGGGGGTTATGAGAGGCGGCCACGAGCAGTACTTC
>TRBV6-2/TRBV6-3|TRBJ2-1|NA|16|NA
CASSTYWRTAYNEQFF
TGTGCCAGCAGTACATACTGGAGGACGGCCTACAATGAGCAGTTCTTC
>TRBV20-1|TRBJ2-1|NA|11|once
CSAPAYGEQFF
TGCAGTGCTCCCGCCTACGGGGAGCAGTTCTTC
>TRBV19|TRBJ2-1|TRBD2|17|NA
CASMTSGRRSSYNEQFF
TGTGCCAGTATGACTAGCGGGAGGCGTAGCTCCTACAATGAGCAGTTCTTC
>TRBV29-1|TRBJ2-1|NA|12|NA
CSVENSYNEQFF
TGCAGCGTTGAAAACAGCTACAATGAGCAGTTCTTC
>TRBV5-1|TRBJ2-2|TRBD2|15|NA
CASSGTSGMIGELFF
TGCGCCAGCAGTGGGACTAGCGGGATGATCGGGGAGCTGTTTTTT
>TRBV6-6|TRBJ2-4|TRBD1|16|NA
CASSFGTELAKNIQYF
TGTGCCAGCAGTTTCGGGACAGAACTAGCCAAAAACATTCAGTACTTC
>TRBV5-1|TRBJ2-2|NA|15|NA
CASSPGQTNTGELFF
TGCGCCAGCAGCCCAGGACAGACGAACACCGGGGAGCTGTTTTTT
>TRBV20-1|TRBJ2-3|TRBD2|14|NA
CSASPTSGTDTQYF
TGCAGTGCTAGTCCGACTAGCGGCACAGATACGCAGTATTTT
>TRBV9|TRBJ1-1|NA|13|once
CASSGWGNTEAFF
TGTGCCAGCAGCGGATGGGGCAACACTGAAGCTTTCTTT
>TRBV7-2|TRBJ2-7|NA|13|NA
CASRPVAGFDQYF
TGTGCCAGCAGACCTGTAGCCGGCTTCGATCAGTACTTC
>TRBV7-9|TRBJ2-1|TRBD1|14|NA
CASSRDPTGNEQFF
TGTGCCAGCAGCAGGGATCCGACAGGGAATGAGCAGTTCTTC
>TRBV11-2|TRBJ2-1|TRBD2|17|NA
CASSLGRSGTIYNEQFF
TGTGCCAGCAGCTTAGGGCGGAGCGGGACTATTTACAATGAGCAGTTCTTC
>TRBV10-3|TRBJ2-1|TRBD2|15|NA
CAISFTPSGYNEQFF
TGTGCCATCAGCTTTACTCCTAGCGGGTACAATGAGCAGTTCTTC
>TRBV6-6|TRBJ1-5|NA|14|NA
CASSYRQDGGPQHF
TGTGCCAGCAGTTACCGACAGGACGGAGGGCCCCAGCATTTT